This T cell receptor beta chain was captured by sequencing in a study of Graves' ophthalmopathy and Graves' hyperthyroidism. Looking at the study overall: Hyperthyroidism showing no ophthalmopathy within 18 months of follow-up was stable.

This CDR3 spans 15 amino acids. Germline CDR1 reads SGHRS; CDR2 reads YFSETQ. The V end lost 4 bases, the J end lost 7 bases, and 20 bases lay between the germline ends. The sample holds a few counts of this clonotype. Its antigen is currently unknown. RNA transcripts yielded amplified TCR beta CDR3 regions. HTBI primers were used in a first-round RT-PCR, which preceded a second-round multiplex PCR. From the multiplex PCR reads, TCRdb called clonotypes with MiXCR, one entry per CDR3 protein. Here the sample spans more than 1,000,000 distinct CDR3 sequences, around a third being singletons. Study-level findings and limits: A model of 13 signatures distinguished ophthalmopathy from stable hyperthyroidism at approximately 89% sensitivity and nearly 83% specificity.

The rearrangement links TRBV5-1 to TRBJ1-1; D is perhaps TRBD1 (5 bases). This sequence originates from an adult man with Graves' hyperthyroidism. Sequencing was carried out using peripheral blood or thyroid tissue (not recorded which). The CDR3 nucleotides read TGCGCCAGCAGCCCCGGGACTAGCGCGTACAATGAAGCTTTCTTT. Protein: CASSPGTSAYNEAFF. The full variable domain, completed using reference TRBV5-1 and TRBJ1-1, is KAGVTQTPRYLIKTRGQQVTLSCSPISGHRSVSWYQQTPGQGLQFLFEYFSETQRNKGNFPGRFSGRQFSNSRSEMNVSTLELGDSALYLCASSPGTSAYNEAFFGQGTRLTVV.